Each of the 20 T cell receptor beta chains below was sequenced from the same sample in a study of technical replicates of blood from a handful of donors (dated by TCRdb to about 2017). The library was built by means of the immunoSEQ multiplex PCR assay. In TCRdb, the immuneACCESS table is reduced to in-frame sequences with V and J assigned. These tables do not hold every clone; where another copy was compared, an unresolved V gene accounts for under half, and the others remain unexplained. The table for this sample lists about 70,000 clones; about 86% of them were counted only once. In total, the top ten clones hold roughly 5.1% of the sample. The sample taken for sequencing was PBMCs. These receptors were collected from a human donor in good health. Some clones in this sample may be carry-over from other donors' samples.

CDR3 coding DNA: TGTGCCAGCAGCTTGGAATGGCGGGTCAGCTACGAGCAGTACTTC. It specifies CASSLEWRVSYEQYF. The V gene is TRBV5-6, the J gene TRBJ2-7; the D gene is possibly TRBD2 (5 bases). V shed 0 bases and J shed 3 bases, with 13 bases lying between them. This CDR3 has 15 residues. CDR1 and CDR2 from the germline V gene are SGHDT and YYEEEE.

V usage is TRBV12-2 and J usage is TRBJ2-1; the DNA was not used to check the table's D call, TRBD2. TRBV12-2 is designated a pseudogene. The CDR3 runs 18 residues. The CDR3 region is CASRLAPSGPSSYNEQFF. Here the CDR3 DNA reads TGTGCAAGTCGCTTAGCGCCTAGCGGGCCGAGCTCCTACAATGAGCAGTTCTTC.

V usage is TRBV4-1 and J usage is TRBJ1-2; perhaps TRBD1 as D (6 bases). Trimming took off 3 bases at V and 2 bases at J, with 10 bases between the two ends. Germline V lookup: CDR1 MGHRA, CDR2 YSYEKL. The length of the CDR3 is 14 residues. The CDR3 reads CASSQLGANYGYTF. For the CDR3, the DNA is TGCGCCAGCAGCCAGCTGGGGGCAAACTATGGCTACACCTTC.

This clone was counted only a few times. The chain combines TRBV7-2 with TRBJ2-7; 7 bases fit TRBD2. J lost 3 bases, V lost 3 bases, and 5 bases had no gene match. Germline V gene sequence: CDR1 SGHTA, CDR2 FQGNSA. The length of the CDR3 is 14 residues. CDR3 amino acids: CASSFRGGVYEQYF. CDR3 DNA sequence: TGTGCCAGCAGCTTCCGCGGGGGAGTCTACGAGCAGTACTTC.

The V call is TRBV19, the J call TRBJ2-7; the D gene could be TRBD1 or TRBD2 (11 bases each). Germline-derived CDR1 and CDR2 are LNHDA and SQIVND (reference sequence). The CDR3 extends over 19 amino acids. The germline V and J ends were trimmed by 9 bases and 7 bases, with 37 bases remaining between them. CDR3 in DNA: TGTGCCAGGGACAGGGGGCGGCTAGCGGGGGGCGTGAGGGTCGGAGAGCAGTACTTC. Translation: CARDRGRLAGGVRVGEQYF.

CDR3 coding DNA: TGTGCCAGCAGCTTATCACAGGGGGCTTACACTGAAGCTTTCTTT. It codes for CASSLSQGAYTEAFF. This chain joins TRBV7-2 and TRBJ1-1; 9 nucleotides line up with TRBD1. The V gene end was trimmed by 2 bases and the J gene end by 3 bases; junction bases not matched to a gene: 4. This CDR3 has 15 residues. In germline, CDR1 is SGHTA, CDR2 FQGNSA.

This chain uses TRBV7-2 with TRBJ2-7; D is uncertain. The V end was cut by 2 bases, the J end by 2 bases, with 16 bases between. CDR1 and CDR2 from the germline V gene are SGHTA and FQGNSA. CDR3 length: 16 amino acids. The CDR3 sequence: CASSLTRLAVPYEQYF. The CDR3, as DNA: TGTGCCAGCAGCTTAACCCGTCTCGCGGTCCCCTACGAGCAGTACTTC.

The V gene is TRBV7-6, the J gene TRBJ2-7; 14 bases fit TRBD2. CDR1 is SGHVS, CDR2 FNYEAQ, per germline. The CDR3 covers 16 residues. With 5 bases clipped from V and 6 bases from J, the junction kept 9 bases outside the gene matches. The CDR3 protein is CASSARLAGGPGEQYF. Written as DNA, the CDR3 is TGTGCCAGCAGCGCTAGACTAGCGGGGGGGCCTGGCGAGCAGTACTTC.

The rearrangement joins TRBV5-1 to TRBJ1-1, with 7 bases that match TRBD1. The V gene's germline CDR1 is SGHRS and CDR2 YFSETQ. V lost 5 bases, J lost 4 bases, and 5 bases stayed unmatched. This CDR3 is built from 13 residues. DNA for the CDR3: TGCGCCAGCAGTTTTTCAGGGGGCACTGAAGCTTTCTTT. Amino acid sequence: CASSFSGGTEAFF.

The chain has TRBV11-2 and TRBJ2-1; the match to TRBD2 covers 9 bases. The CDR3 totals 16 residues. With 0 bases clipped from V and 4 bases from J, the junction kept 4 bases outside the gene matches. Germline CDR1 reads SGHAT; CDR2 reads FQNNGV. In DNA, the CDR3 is TGTGCCAGCAGCTTAGACGGAGCGGGGGGTTACAATGAGCAGTTCTTC. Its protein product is CASSLDGAGGYNEQFF.

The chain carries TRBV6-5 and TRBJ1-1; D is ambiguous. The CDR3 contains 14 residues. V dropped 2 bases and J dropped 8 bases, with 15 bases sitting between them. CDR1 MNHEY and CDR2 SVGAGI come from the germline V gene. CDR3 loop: CASSYNGLLGEAFF. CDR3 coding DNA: TGTGCCAGCAGTTACAACGGACTACTAGGAGAAGCTTTCTTT.

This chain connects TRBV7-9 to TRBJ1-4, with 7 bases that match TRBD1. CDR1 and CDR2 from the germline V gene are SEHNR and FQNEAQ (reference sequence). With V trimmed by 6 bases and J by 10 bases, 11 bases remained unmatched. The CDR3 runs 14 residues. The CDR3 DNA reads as TGTGCCAGCAGACCAACAGGGGTTGATGGAAAACTGTTTTTT. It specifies CASRPTGVDGKLFF.

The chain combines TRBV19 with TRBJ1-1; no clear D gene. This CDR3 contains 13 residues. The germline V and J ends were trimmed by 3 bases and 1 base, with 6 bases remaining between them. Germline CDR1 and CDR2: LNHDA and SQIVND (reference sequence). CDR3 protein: CASSINRNTEAFF. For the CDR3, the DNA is TGTGCCAGTAGTATCAACAGGAACACTGAAGCTTTCTTT.

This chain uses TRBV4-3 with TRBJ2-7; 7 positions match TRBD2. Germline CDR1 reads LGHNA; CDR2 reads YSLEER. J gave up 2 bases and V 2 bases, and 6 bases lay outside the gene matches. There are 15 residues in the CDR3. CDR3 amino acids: CASSQTLATTYEQYF. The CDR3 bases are TGCGCCAGCAGCCAAACACTAGCGACCACCTACGAGCAGTACTTC.

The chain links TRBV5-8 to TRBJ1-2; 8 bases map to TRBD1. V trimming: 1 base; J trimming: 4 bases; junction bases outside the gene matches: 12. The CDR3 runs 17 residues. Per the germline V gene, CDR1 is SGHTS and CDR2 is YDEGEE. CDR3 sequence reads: CASSLLQGAVEVYGYTF. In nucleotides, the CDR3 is TGTGCCAGCAGCTTGTTGCAGGGGGCTGTGGAGGTCTATGGCTACACCTTC.

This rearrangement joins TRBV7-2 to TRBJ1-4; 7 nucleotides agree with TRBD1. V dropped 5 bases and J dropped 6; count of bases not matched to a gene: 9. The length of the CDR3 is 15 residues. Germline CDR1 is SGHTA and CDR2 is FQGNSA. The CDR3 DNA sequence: TGTGCCAGCAGCACCCGGACAGGACAGTATGAAAAACTGTTTTTT. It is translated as CASSTRTGQYEKLFF.

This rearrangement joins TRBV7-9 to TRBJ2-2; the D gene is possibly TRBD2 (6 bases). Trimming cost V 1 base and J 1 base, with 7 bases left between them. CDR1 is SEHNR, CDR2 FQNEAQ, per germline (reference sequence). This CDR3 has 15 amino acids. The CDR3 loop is CASSLDGRNTGELFF. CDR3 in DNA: TGTGCCAGCAGCTTAGACGGGAGGAACACCGGGGAGCTGTTTTTT.

The CDR3 loop is CASSLGRQETQYF. The CDR3, as DNA: TGTGCCAGCAGCTTAGGCAGGCAAGAGACCCAGTACTTC. The rearrangement uses TRBV7-7 and TRBJ2-5; no firm D call. CDR3 length: 13 residues. V lost 1 base and J 2 bases, leaving 5 bases between the germline ends. Germline V gene sequence: CDR1 SSHAT, CDR2 FNYEAQ (reference sequence).

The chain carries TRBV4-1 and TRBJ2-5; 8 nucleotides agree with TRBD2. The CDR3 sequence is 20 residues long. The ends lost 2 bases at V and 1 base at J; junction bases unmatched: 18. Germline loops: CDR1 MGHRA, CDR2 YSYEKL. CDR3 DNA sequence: TGCGCCAGCAGCCAATCCCCGGGGGTAGCGGGGAAGTGGGCCCAAGAGACCCAGTACTTC. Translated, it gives CASSQSPGVAGKWAQETQYF.

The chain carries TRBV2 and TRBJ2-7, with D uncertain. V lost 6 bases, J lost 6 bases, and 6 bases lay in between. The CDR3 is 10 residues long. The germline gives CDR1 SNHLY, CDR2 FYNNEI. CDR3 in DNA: TGTGCCAGCAGGTCCCTCGAGCAGTACTTC. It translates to CASRSLEQYF.